The source of this TCR beta chain is a study of control samples from healthy donors and cancer patients. Data came from immunoSEQ multiplex PCR; TCRdb stores just in-frame clones and leaves some out. The table lists around 81,000 clones, about 92% of them singletons. This CDR3 has 14 amino acids. V was pared by 1 base and J by 4 bases, with 11 bases between. This TCR was recovered from a woman in her twenties or thirties in good health. This chain connects TRBV6-7 to TRBJ2-7, with D possibly TRBD1 on 6 matching bases. TRBV6-7 belongs to the ORF category, with a function that is uncertain. The sequenced sample consisted of blood. The CDR3 reads CASSYYGRGYEQYF. The CDR3 bases are TGTGCCAGCAGTTACTACGGCAGGGGTTACGAGCAGTACTTC.